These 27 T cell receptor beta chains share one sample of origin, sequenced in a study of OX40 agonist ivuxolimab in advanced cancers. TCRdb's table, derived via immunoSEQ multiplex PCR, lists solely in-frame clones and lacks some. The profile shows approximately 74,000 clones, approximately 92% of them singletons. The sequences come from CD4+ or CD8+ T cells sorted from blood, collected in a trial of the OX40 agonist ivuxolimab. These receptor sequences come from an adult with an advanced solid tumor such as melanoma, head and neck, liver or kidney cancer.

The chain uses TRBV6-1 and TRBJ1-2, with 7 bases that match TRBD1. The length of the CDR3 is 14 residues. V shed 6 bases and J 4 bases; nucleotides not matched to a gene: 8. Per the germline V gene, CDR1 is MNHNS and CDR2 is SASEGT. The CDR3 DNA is TGTGCCAGCAGCCGGGGACAGACTTCCTATGGCTACACCTTC. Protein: CASSRGQTSYGYTF.

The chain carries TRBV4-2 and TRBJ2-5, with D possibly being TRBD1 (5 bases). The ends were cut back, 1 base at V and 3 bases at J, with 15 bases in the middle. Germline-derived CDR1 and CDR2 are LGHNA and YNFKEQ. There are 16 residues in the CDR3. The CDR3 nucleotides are TGTGCCAGCAGCCAAGTTGGTTTTTCCAGGGAAGAGACCCAGTACTTC. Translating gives CASSQVGFSREETQYF.

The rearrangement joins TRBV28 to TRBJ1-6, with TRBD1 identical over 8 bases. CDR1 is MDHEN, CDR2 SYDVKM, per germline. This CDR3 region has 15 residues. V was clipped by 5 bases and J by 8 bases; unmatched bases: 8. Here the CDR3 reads CASSAATGAHSPLHF. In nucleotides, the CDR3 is TGTGCCAGCAGTGCTGCGACAGGGGCCCATTCACCCCTCCACTTT.

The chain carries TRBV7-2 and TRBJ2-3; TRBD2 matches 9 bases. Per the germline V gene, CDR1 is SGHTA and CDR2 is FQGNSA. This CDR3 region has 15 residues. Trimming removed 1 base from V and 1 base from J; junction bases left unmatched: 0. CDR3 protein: CASSLVAGGTDTQYF. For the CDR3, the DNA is TGTGCCAGCAGCTTAGTAGCGGGAGGCACAGATACGCAGTATTTT.

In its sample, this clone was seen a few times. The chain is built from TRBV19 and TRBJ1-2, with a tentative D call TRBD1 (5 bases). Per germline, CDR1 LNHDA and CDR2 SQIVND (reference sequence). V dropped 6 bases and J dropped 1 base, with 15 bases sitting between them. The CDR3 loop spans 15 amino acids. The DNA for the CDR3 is TGTGCCAGTAGGGTCGACGCGGGGCGTAACTATGGCTACACCTTC. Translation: CASRVDAGRNYGYTF.

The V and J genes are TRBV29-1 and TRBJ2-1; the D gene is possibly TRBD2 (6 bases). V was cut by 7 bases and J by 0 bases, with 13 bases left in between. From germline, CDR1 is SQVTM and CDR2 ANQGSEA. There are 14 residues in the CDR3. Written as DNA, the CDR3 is TGCAGCGACCATACCGGGAGCTCCTACAATGAGCAGTTCTTC. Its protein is CSDHTGSSYNEQFF.

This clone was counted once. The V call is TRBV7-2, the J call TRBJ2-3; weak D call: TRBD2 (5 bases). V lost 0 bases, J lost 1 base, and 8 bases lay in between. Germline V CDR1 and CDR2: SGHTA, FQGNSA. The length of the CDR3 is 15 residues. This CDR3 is CASSLAGVGTDTQYF. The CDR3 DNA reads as TGTGCCAGCAGCTTAGCGGGAGTGGGCACAGATACGCAGTATTTT.

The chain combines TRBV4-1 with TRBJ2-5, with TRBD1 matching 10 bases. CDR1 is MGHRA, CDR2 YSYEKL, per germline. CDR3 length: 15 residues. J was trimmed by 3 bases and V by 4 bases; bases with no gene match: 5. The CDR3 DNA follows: TGCGCCAGCAGCCGACAGGGGGCGCGAGAAGAGACCCAGTACTTC. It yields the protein CASSRQGAREETQYF.

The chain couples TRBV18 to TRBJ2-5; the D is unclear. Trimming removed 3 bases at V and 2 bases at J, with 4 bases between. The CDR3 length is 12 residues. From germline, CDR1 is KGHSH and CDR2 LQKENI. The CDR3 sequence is CASSPQQETQYF. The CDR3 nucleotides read TGTGCCAGCTCACCCCAGCAAGAGACCCAGTACTTC.

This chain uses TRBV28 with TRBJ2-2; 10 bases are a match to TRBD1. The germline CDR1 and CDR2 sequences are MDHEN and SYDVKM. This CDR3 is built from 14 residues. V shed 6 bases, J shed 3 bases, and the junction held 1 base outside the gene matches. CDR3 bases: TGTGCCAGCAGGACAGGGGGCTACACCGGGGAGCTGTTTTTT. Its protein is CASRTGGYTGELFF.

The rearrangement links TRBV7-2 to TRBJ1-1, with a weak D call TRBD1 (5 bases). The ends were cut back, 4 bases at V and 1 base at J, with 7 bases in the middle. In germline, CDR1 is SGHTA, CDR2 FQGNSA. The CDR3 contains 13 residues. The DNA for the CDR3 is TGTGCCAGCAGCTCAGACAGGAACACTGAAGCTTTCTTT. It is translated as CASSSDRNTEAFF.

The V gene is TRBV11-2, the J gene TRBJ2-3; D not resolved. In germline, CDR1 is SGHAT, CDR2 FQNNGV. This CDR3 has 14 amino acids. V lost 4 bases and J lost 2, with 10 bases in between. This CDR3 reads CASSSHPNTDTQYF. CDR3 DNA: TGTGCCAGCAGCTCACACCCCAACACAGATACGCAGTATTTT.

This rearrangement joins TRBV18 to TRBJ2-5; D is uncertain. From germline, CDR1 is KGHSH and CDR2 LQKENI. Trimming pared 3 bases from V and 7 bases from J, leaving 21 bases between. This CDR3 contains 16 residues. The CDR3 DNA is TGTGCCAGCTCACCTCTTGGACCCCGCTCGGGTTGGACCCAGTACTTC. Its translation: CASSPLGPRSGWTQYF.

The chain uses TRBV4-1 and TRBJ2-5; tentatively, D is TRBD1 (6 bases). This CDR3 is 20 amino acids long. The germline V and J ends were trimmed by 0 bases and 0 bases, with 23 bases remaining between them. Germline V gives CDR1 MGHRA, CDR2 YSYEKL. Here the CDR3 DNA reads TGCGCCAGCAGCCAAGATTTGTCGGGACACACCTTCCCGAACCAAGAGACCCAGTACTTC. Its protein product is CASSQDLSGHTFPNQETQYF.

CDR3 amino acids: CASSGGGQLNQPQHF. As DNA, the CDR3 is TGTGCCAGCAGTGGGGGGGGACAGCTAAATCAGCCCCAGCATTTT. The chain employs TRBV6-1 and TRBJ1-5; 7 nucleotides line up with TRBD1. Germline V CDR1 and CDR2: MNHNS, SASEGT. CDR3 length: 15 amino acids. Trimming cost V 4 bases and J 4 bases; bases outside gene matches: 7.

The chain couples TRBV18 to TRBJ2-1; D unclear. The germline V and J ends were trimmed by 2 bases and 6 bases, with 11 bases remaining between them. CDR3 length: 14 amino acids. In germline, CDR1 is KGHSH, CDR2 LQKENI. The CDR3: CASSPAGFPNEQFF. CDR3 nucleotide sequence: TGTGCCAGCTCACCAGCAGGTTTCCCCAATGAGCAGTTCTTC.

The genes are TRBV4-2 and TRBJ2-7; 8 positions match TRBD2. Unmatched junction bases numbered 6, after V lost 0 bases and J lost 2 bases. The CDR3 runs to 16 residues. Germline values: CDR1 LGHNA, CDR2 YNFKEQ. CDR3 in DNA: TGTGCCAGCAGCCAAGAGTCGACTAGCGTCCCCTACGAGCAGTACTTC. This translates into CASSQESTSVPYEQYF.

This CDR3 is CASSTAWETQYF. CDR3 DNA sequence: TGCGCCAGCAGCACAGCTTGGGAGACCCAGTACTTC. The chain employs TRBV5-1 and TRBJ2-5; D unclear. CDR1 is SGHRS and CDR2 is YFSETQ in the germline V gene. Trimming removed 4 bases from V and 5 bases from J, with 9 bases in between. The CDR3 contains 12 residues.

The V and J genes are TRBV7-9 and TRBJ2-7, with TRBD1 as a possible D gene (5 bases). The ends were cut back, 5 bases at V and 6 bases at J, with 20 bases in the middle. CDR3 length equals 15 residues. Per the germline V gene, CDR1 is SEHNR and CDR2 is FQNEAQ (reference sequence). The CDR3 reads CASSATRQIGGEQYF. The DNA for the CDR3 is TGTGCCAGCAGCGCCACAAGACAGATCGGTGGCGAGCAGTACTTC.

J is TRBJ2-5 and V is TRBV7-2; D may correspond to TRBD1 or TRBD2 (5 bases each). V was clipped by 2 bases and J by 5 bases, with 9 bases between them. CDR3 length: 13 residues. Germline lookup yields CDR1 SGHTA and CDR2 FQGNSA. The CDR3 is CASSLSREETQYF. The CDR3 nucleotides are TGTGCCAGCAGCTTATCCAGGGAGGAGACCCAGTACTTC.

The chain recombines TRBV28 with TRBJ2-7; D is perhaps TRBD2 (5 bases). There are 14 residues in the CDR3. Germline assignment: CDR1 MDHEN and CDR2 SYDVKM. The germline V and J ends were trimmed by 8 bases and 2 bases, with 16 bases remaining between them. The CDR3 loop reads CASGPRSVTYEQYF. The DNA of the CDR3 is TGTGCCAGCGGACCCCGTAGCGTAACCTACGAGCAGTACTTC.

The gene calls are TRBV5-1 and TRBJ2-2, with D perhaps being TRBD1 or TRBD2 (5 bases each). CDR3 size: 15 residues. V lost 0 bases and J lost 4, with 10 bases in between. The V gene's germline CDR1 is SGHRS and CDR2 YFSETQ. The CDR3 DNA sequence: TGCGCCAGCAGCTTGGTCCCAGGGAGCACCGGGGAGCTGTTTTTT. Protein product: CASSLVPGSTGELFF. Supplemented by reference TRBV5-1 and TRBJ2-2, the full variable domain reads KAGVTQTPRYLIKTRGQQVTLSCSPISGHRSVSWYQQTPGQGLQFLFEYFSETQRNKGNFPGRFSGRQFSNSRSEMNVSTLELGDSALYLCASSLVPGSTGELFFGEGSRLTVL.

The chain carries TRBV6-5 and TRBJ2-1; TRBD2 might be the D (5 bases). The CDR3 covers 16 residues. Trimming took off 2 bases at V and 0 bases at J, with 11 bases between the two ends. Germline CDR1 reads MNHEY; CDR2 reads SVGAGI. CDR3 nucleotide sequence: TGTGCCAGCAGTTACAAGCGGTACTACTCCTACAATGAGCAGTTCTTC. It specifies CASSYKRYYSYNEQFF.

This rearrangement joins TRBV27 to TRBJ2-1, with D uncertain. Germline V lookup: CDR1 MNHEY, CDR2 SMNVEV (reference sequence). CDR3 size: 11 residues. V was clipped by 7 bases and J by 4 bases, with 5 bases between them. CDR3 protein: CASMFYNEQFF. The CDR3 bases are TGTGCCAGCATGTTTTACAATGAGCAGTTCTTC.

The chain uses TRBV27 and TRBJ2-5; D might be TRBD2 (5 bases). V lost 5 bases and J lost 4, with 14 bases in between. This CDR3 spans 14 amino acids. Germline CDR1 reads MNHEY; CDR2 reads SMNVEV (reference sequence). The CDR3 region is CASSPSGFGETQYF. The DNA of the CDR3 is TGTGCCAGCAGTCCGAGCGGTTTCGGAGAGACCCAGTACTTC.

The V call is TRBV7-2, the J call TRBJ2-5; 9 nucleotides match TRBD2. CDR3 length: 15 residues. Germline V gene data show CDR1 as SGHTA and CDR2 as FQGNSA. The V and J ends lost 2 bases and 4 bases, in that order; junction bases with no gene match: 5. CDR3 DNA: TGTGCCAGCAGCTTAACGGGACTAGCTGGAGAGACCCAGTACTTC. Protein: CASSLTGLAGETQYF.

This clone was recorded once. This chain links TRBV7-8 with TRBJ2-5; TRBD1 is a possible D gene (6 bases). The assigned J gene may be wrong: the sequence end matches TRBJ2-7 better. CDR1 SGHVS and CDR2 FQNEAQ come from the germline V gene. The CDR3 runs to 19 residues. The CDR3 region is CASSLAGRWGQGLVNEQYF. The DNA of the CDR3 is TGTGCCAGCAGCTTAGCGGGAAGGTGGGGGCAGGGCCTCGTCAACGAGCAGTACTTC.